This T cell receptor (beta chain) was sequenced in a study of post-analysis software for immune sequencing data (dated by TCRdb to about 2015). A note on the overall study: Disease courses on record covered relapsing-remitting, secondary progressive and progressive-relapsing multiple sclerosis, though some patients had no subtype annotation. The patient repertoires were compared against roughly 12 previously published healthy control repertoires obtained from donors aged about 6 to 26 years. A subset of samples was prepared in parallel using single-end sample barcoding, then pooled and co-amplified after Illumina adapter ligation. What the study reported, not specific to this receptor: Roughly 5 TRBV segments, including TRBV5-6, TRBV5-1 and TRBV20-1, were significantly more frequent in patients than controls. Significantly lower normalized Chao1 diversity was found in multiple sclerosis patients than in controls, suggesting substantial peripheral T-cell clonal expansion. The multiple sclerosis patient group was slightly younger than the control group. Direct clustering with F measure showed strong co-clustering of samples prepared in the same batch, prompting a batch-effect correction.

With respect to this clonotype: Its target antigen remains unknown. No base-level quality is on record; no much larger clone is a single base apart.

To demonstrate the VDJtools post-analysis software, the study profiled TCR beta repertoires from the peripheral blood of 13 young patients with multiple sclerosis. Multiple sclerosis patients were children and adolescents aged roughly 6 to 15 years. To prepare the library, PCR was applied. TCRdb lists the instrument as Illumina HiSeq 2500. To reduce PCR and sequencing biases, unique molecular identifiers were built into the TCR beta cDNA libraries. Per 1 to 10 million input T cells, some 500,000 cDNA molecules were obtained, such that each molecule approximated one T cell. Patient libraries were prepared and sequenced with the same protocol used for the earlier healthy control dataset. Within a given batch, samples were prepared together, multiplexed and sequenced on the same HiSeq lane. The study's processing was this. Raw barcoded reads were processed with MIGEC, discarding single-read molecular identifier groups before consensus assembly and CDR3 extraction. Clonotype tables were post-analysed with VDJtools, normalizing diversity by down-sampling all datasets to the smallest sample size. Repertoire overlap clustering matched CDR3 amino acid but not nucleotide sequences to correct batch-related cross-sample contamination. TCRdb itself trimmed the public reads at Q25 with fastp, ran MiXCR and retained productive beta chains. Each record represents a unique CDR3 protein, reported with the most common genes and DNA among its rows. What appears here as the V and J calls and clone size reflects TCRdb's work, not the paper's. The sample profile shows roughly 800,000 distinct CDR3 sequences; approximately 53% of them were found once. 4.6% of the sample is in the top ten clones.

In the germline V gene (reference sequence), CDR1 corresponds to MNHEY and CDR2 to SMNVEV. Trimming removed 6 bases from V and 4 bases from J, leaving 15 bases between the germline ends. Taken from cysteine to phenylalanine, the CDR3 has 14 residues. Only CDR3 DNA remains: 42 bases, in frame from the first base. The chain is assembled from TRBV27 and TRBJ2-5, with the D gene call left open. Sequencing was done on a sample of blood. This receptor was obtained from a girl aged 10-17 years with multiple sclerosis. This receptor carries the CDR3 CASSHGSPPETQYF. The DNA sequence is TGTGCCAGCAGCCACGGAAGCCCCCCAGAGACCCAGTACTTC.